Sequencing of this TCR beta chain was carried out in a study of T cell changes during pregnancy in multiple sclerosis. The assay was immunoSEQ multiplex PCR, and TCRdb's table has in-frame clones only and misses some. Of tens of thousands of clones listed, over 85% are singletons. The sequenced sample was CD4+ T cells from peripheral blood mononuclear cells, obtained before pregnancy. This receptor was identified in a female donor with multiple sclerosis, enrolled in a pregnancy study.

CDR3 protein: CSVERGLAGDEQYF. The CDR3 DNA is TGCAGCGTTGAAAGGGGACTAGCGGGAGACGAGCAGTACTTC. The V gene is TRBV29-1, the J gene TRBJ2-7, with TRBD2 matching 14 bases. Germline loops: CDR1 SQVTM, CDR2 ANQGSEA. The CDR3 sequence is 14 residues long. With 2 bases clipped from V and 5 bases from J, the junction kept 2 bases outside the gene matches.